This record concerns one T cell receptor (beta chain) sequence. The antigen is not known. This sample was taken from a study of CD4 T cells in relation to SARS-CoV-2 and coronaviruses. Across the whole study: PBMCs were cultured with antigen for roughly nine days before TCR beta sequencing. Controls used an HIV-1 Nef peptide pool or no peptide. Shared crossreactive spike epitopes were mapped to their HLA restriction.

Germline V lookup: CDR1 LNHDA, CDR2 SQIVND (reference sequence). V was trimmed by 8 bases and J by 5 bases, leaving 15 bases between them. This CDR3 comprises 13 residues. CD4+ T cells from unexposed donors were obtained before the COVID-19 pandemic (2011-2018). CD4+ T cells were isolated from the cells after about ten days of culture. Cultures received half-medium IL-2 refreshes on days 3 and 7. The assay was immunoSEQ multiplex PCR, and TCRdb's table has in-frame clones only and misses some. The sample consists of 20,000 or so clones, about 81% of them appearing once. The receptor was derived from a human donor in good health. Sequences were obtained from CD4+ T cells from PBMCs, cultured in vitro. The chain couples TRBV19 to TRBJ2-5; possibly TRBD1 for D (6 bases). The CDR3 loop is CASGQQGAETQYF. CDR3 bases: TGTGCCAGTGGACAACAGGGAGCGGAGACCCAGTACTTC.